The clone carrying this T cell receptor beta chain was observed a handful of times. Its antigen is unknown. The sample is drawn from a study of beta chain features in type 1 diabetes. Sorting with CD45RO/CCR7/CD25/CD127/CD95/CD27 yielded naive, central memory, regulatory and stem-like memory CD4+ cells. cDNA synthesis used the whole RNA isolate, giving expressed TCRB sequences. About 3.6 million reads were obtained on average from naive, central memory and regulatory T cell samples. Method: immunoSEQ multiplex PCR; TCRdb's copy keeps in-frame clones and lacks some. Altogether hundreds of thousands of clones are present, around 13% being singletons, with the ten largest covering 0.017%. Trimming left V 2 bases short and J 2 bases short, with 15 bases between. The germline CDR1 and CDR2 sequences are GTSNPN and SVGIG (reference sequence). This CDR3 region has 15 residues. Findings of the study overall: Cells expressing TCR highly could be over-represented by cDNA sequencing.

This clonotype originated in a man aged 18 to 29 in good health. The gene calls are TRBV30 and TRBJ1-2; D uncertain. The sequenced sample consisted of naive CD4+ T cells from blood. CDR3 loop: CAWSNPRGGNYGYTF. In nucleotides, the CDR3 is TGTGCCTGGAGTAACCCCCGGGGAGGAAACTATGGCTACACCTTC.